A single sample is the source of the 22 T cell receptor beta chains below, sequenced in a study of cytomegalovirus exposure and HLA in healthy donors. The data were produced by immunoSEQ multiplex PCR, yet TCRdb's version contains in-frame clones alone and is incomplete. This table has roughly 240,000 clones, around nine tenths appearing once. What was sequenced was PBMCs. These TCRs come from a man younger than 35 in good health and CMV-seronegative.

The chain joins TRBV18 to TRBJ2-7, with 7 positions matching TRBD2. This CDR3 contains 13 residues. V lost 3 bases, J lost 5 bases, and 4 bases stayed unmatched. The V gene's germline CDR1 is KGHSH and CDR2 LQKENI. The DNA of the CDR3 is TGTGCCAGCTCACCGTCCGGGACTAACGAGCAGTACTTC. This translates into CASSPSGTNEQYF.

This chain connects TRBV7-2 to TRBJ1-4; the match to TRBD1 covers 7 bases. This CDR3 region has 15 residues. V gave up 5 bases and J gave up 7 bases; unmatched junction bases: 10. Germline assignment: CDR1 SGHTA and CDR2 FQGNSA. Here the CDR3 DNA reads TGTGCCAGCAGCCGACCCGACAGGGTTTGTGAAAAACTGTTTTTT. The encoded protein is CASSRPDRVCEKLFF.

This chain connects TRBV5-1 to TRBJ2-3; TRBD2 aligns across 7 bases. CDR1 and CDR2 from the germline V gene are SGHRS and YFSETQ. This CDR3 spans 15 amino acids. V lost 3 bases, J lost 5 bases, and 9 bases stayed unmatched. The CDR3 coding sequence is TGCGCCAGCAGCTGGGGCGGGGAGGGCAGAGATACGCAGTATTTT. It codes for CASSWGGEGRDTQYF.

This chain joins TRBV13 and TRBJ2-3, with 8 bases lining up with TRBD2. With 4 bases clipped from V and 5 bases from J, the junction kept 8 bases outside the gene matches. CDR1 and CDR2 from the germline V gene are PRHDT and FYEKMQ (reference sequence). CDR3 length: 15 amino acids. Here the CDR3 reads CASSSRTSRGDTQYF. As DNA, the CDR3 is TGTGCCAGCAGCTCCCGGACTAGCCGAGGAGATACGCAGTATTTT.

This clone was seen only once. This sequence joins TRBV28 and TRBJ1-5, with 8 bases identical to TRBD1. After removal of 6 bases from V and 7 bases from J, the junction contained 8 bases not matched to a gene. Germline lookup yields CDR1 MDHEN and CDR2 SYDVKM. This CDR3 is built from 14 residues. The CDR3 is CASRLRQGFQPQHF. The DNA of the CDR3 is TGTGCCAGCAGATTACGACAGGGGTTCCAGCCCCAGCATTTT.

The V and J genes are TRBV4-2 and TRBJ1-4, with D possibly TRBD1 on 6 matching bases. The CDR3 is made up of 15 amino acids. Per germline, CDR1 LGHNA and CDR2 YNFKEQ. V was trimmed by 1 base and J by 8 bases, leaving 14 bases between them. The CDR3 loop is CASSQAWGGVEKLFF. DNA for the CDR3: TGTGCCAGCAGCCAAGCTTGGGGGGGCGTAGAAAAACTGTTTTTT.

In nucleotides, the CDR3 is TGTGCCAGTAGTACTTGGGACAGGGGACACACCGGGGAGCTGTTTTTT. Translation gives CASSTWDRGHTGELFF. This chain links TRBV19 with TRBJ2-2; 10 bases line up with TRBD1. Germline CDR1 is LNHDA and CDR2 is SQIVND (reference sequence). The CDR3 sequence is 16 residues long. V was clipped by 4 bases and J by 3 bases; unmatched bases: 5.

This clone was observed a single time. The V and J genes are TRBV7-2 and TRBJ2-1, with 7 positions matching TRBD2. J was trimmed by 2 bases and V by 0 bases; bases with no gene match: 4. Germline CDR1 SGHTA, CDR2 FQGNSA. The CDR3 has 16 amino acids. This CDR3 reads CASSLAASGTYNEQFF. CDR3 nucleotides: TGTGCCAGCAGCTTAGCGGCTAGCGGCACCTACAATGAGCAGTTCTTC. Together with reference TRBV7-2 and TRBJ2-1, the CDR3 gives the full variable domain: GAGVSQSPSNKVTEKGKDVELRCDPISGHTALYWYRQSLGQGLEFLIYFQGNSAPDKSGLPSDRFSAERTGGSVSTLTIQRTQQEDSAVYLCASSLAASGTYNEQFFGPGTRLTVL.

The rearrangement joins TRBV6-5 to TRBJ1-1, with D perhaps TRBD1 (5 bases). Trimming removed 2 bases from V and 2 bases from J, with 9 bases in between. The CDR3 sequence is 14 residues long. Germline assignment: CDR1 MNHEY and CDR2 SVGAGI. The CDR3 bases are TGTGCCAGCAGTTACCCAGGGCTCAACACTGAAGCTTTCTTT. Amino acids: CASSYPGLNTEAFF.

The chain links TRBV5-1 to TRBJ2-1; 9 nucleotides agree with TRBD1. The CDR3 has 14 residues. Trimming took 3 bases from V and 7 from J; bases not matched to a gene: 5. The V gene's germline CDR1 is SGHRS and CDR2 YFSETQ. CDR3 nucleotides: TGCGCCAGCAGCTGGGGGGACAGGGCGAATGAGCAGTTCTTC. As protein: CASSWGDRANEQFF.

This rearrangement joins TRBV18 to TRBJ2-2, with a tentative D call TRBD1 (6 bases). There are 14 residues in the CDR3. Trimming pared 3 bases from V and 1 base from J, leaving 6 bases between. Germline CDR1 reads KGHSH; CDR2 reads LQKENI. This CDR3 is CASSPTGNTGELFF. CDR3 bases: TGTGCCAGCTCACCGACAGGGAACACCGGGGAGCTGTTTTTT.

The CDR3, as DNA: TGTGCCAGCAGTATACTAGCGGGAGGACCCACAGATACGCAGTATTTT. It specifies CASSILAGGPTDTQYF. The gene calls are TRBV27 and TRBJ2-3; 12 bases match TRBD2. This CDR3 is 16 amino acids long. V was clipped by 5 bases and J by 2 bases; unmatched bases: 5. Germline assignment: CDR1 MNHEY and CDR2 SMNVEV (reference sequence).

The V call is TRBV23-1, the J call TRBJ2-7; TRBD1 agrees at 7 bases. TRBV23-1 is labeled an ORF, and its function is uncertain. The trim removed 2 bases at V and 6 bases at J, leaving 4 bases unmatched. There are 13 residues in the CDR3. Here the CDR3 DNA reads TGCGCCAGCAGTCAAGGACAGGCTGGCGAGCAGTACTTC. This codes for CASSQGQAGEQYF.

V usage is TRBV25-1 and J usage is TRBJ2-7; 12 bases fit TRBD1. Germline trimming cut 4 bases from V and 3 bases from J; bases unmatched to any gene: 4. This CDR3 is built from 15 residues. The germline CDR1 and CDR2 sequences are MGHDK and SYGVNS. CDR3 nucleotide sequence: TGTGCCAGCAGTGTCGGGACAGGGGGCAGCTACGAGCAGTACTTC. Protein sequence: CASSVGTGGSYEQYF.

The chain joins TRBV28 to TRBJ2-7; D gene unclear. Germline V gene sequence: CDR1 MDHEN, CDR2 SYDVKM. The CDR3 runs to 12 residues. The V end lost 6 bases, the J end lost 6 bases, and 12 bases lay between the germline ends. CDR3 bases: TGTGCCAGCAGCCTGAGAAGATCCGAGCAGTACTTC. Translating gives CASSLRRSEQYF.

This rearrangement joins TRBV27 to TRBJ2-3, with TRBD2 identical over 10 bases. CDR1 is MNHEY and CDR2 is SMNVEV in the germline V gene (reference sequence). V lost 5 bases and J lost 5; bases outside the gene matches: 16. The length of the CDR3 is 18 residues. DNA for the CDR3: TGTGCCAGCAGTCCGCAGACCCTAGCGGGAGTAAGGTTAGATACGCAGTATTTT. Translating gives CASSPQTLAGVRLDTQYF.

The chain combines TRBV5-4 with TRBJ1-2; 8 positions match TRBD1. CDR3 size: 15 residues. CDR1 and CDR2 from the germline V gene are SGHNT and YYREEE (reference sequence). The junction had 9 bases not matched to a gene; V was cut back by 3 bases and J by 5 bases. CDR3 nucleotides: TGTGCCAGCAGCTGGGGACAGGTCGGGAGTTATGGCTACACCTTC. Translated, it gives CASSWGQVGSYGYTF.

This clone has a single count. This chain links TRBV4-1 with TRBJ2-5; D unresolved. Germline values: CDR1 MGHRA, CDR2 YSYEKL. V was shortened by 3 bases and J by 2 bases, with 7 bases between the two germline ends. This CDR3 has 13 residues. The CDR3 nucleotides read TGCGCCAGCAGCCATACAGAACAAGAGACCCAGTACTTC. Translating gives CASSHTEQETQYF.

The chain carries TRBV6-5 and TRBJ2-2; weak D call: TRBD2 (5 bases). Germline CDR1 is MNHEY and CDR2 is SVGAGI. The V end was cut by 2 bases, the J end by 5 bases, with 12 bases between. The CDR3 runs 15 residues. The CDR3 DNA is TGTGCCAGCAGTTACATTGAGCGAGGGACCGGGGAGCTGTTTTTT. Encoded protein: CASSYIERGTGELFF.

This chain links TRBV18 with TRBJ2-2, with 9 bases aligning to TRBD1. Germline V CDR1 and CDR2: KGHSH, LQKENI. This CDR3 has 16 amino acids. After removal of 0 bases from V and 6 bases from J, the junction contained 5 bases not matched to a gene. The CDR3 bases are TGTGCCAGCTCACCACCCAAACAGGGGGCGGCCGGGGAGCTGTTTTTT. It yields the protein CASSPPKQGAAGELFF.

This rearrangement joins TRBV10-3 to TRBJ2-2; 13 nucleotides line up with TRBD2. CDR1 is ENHRY and CDR2 is SYGVKD in the germline V gene. The CDR3 has 15 residues. J was trimmed by 6 bases and V by 6 bases; bases with no gene match: 4. CDR3 sequence: CAIRRTSGSSGELFF. CDR3 coding DNA: TGTGCCATCAGGCGGACTAGCGGGAGTTCCGGGGAGCTGTTTTTT.

This chain joins TRBV19 and TRBJ2-7; 9 positions agree with TRBD1. The CDR3 consists of 12 residues. Germline V CDR1 and CDR2: LNHDA, SQIVND (reference sequence). The V segment lost 6 bases and the J segment 6 bases; nucleotides outside the gene matches: 3. The CDR3 bases are TGTGCCAGTAGCCCGACAGGGGGCGAGCAGTACTTC. This sequence encodes CASSPTGGEQYF.